These 8 T cell receptor beta chains were all obtained from the same sample, sequenced in a study of blood T cell repertoires in COVID-19. The protocol was immunoSEQ multiplex PCR, while the TCRdb copy is restricted to in-frame clones and leaves out a portion. The data show around 54,000 clones, less than 95% seen once. Material: peripheral blood. All receptors derive from a human donor in a cohort sampled during active COVID-19.

V and J are TRBV11-2 and TRBJ2-7; 14 bases line up with TRBD2. The germline CDR1 and CDR2 sequences are SGHAT and FQNNGV. The CDR3 has 19 residues. V shed 1 base and J 2 bases; nucleotides not matched to a gene: 10. The DNA of the CDR3 is TGTGCCAGCAGCTTAGGGACCGGACTAGCGGGAGGTAAAACCTACGAGCAGTACTTC. Residues: CASSLGTGLAGGKTYEQYF.

V usage is TRBV7-9 and J usage is TRBJ1-1; a possible D gene is TRBD1 (5 bases). The CDR3 consists of 14 residues. In germline, CDR1 is SEHNR, CDR2 FQNEAQ (reference sequence). With 5 bases removed from V and 4 bases from J, the gap between germline ends came to 14 bases. For the CDR3, the DNA is TGTGCCAGCAGCCAGGCCACAGGATTCACTGAAGCTTTCTTT. The encoded protein is CASSQATGFTEAFF.

The chain has TRBV6-6 and TRBJ1-1; weak D call: TRBD1 (5 bases). There are 13 residues in the CDR3. V was trimmed by 2 bases and J by 3 bases, leaving 7 bases between them. Germline V gene lookup returns CDR1 MNHNY and CDR2 SVGAGI (reference sequence). DNA of the CDR3: TGTGCCAGCAGTTACCGGGGGGACACTGAAGCTTTCTTT. The encoded protein is CASSYRGDTEAFF.

The chain recombines TRBV19 with TRBJ1-1, with a weak D call TRBD1 (6 bases). The CDR3 length is 15 residues. Trimming removed 3 bases at V and 0 bases at J, with 11 bases between. Germline lookup yields CDR1 LNHDA and CDR2 SQIVND (reference sequence). The CDR3 is CASSIGRGLNTEAFF. The DNA of the CDR3 is TGTGCCAGTAGTATCGGGCGGGGGCTGAACACTGAAGCTTTCTTT. Filled out from reference TRBV19 and TRBJ1-1, the complete variable domain reads DGGITQSPKYLFRKEGQNVTLSCEQNLNHDAMYWYRQDPGQGLRLIYYSQIVNDFQKGDIAEGYSVSREKKESFPLTVTSAQKNPTAFYLCASSIGRGLNTEAFFGQGTRLTVV.

The rearrangement uses TRBV5-6 and TRBJ1-5; no definite D call. Trimming pared 2 bases from V and 3 bases from J, leaving 12 bases between. The CDR3 loop spans 15 amino acids. Germline V gene sequence: CDR1 SGHDT, CDR2 YYEEEE. The CDR3 DNA is TGTGCCAGCAGCTTCAAGACGGGAAACAATCAGCCCCAGCATTTT. Protein sequence: CASSFKTGNNQPQHF.

The rearrangement links TRBV7-9 to TRBJ1-2; tentatively, D is TRBD1 (5 bases). There are 15 residues in the CDR3. Germline V gene lookup returns CDR1 SEHNR and CDR2 FQNEAQ (reference sequence). Between the trimmed V and J ends, which lost 5 bases and 4 bases, there was a span of 17 bases. Here the CDR3 DNA reads TGTGCCAGCAGCCCTAAAGTGGGACTGCCCTATGGCTACACCTTC. Protein: CASSPKVGLPYGYTF.

The rearrangement uses TRBV9 and TRBJ1-4, with 7 bases aligning to TRBD1. The junction had 5 bases not matched to a gene; V was cut back by 3 bases and J by 3 bases. In germline, CDR1 is SGDLS, CDR2 YYNGEE. There are 15 residues in the CDR3. The CDR3 loop is CASSAKGAPNEKLFF. CDR3 sequence (DNA): TGTGCCAGCAGCGCCAAGGGGGCTCCTAATGAAAAACTGTTTTTT. The full variable domain, with the rest looked up from reference TRBV9 and TRBJ1-4, is DSGVTQTPKHLITATGQRVTLRCSPRSGDLSVYWYQQSLDQGLQFLIQYYNGEERAKGNILERFSAQQFPDLHSELNLSSLELGDSALYFCASSAKGAPNEKLFFGSGTQLSVL.

The chain has TRBV6-5 and TRBJ1-2, with 9 bases aligning to TRBD1. CDR1 and CDR2 from the germline V gene are MNHEY and SVGAGI. This CDR3 region has 13 residues. Trimming removed 7 bases from V and 5 bases from J; junction bases left unmatched: 5. CDR3 bases: TGTGCCAGCAATCCGGGACAGGGTTATGGCTACACCTTC. Amino acids: CASNPGQGYGYTF.